This record covers a single T cell receptor (beta chain). In the study's own analysis: Cell counts per sample came from amplifying reference gene primers. Libraries were prepared by immunoSEQ multiplex PCR; TCRdb keeps only in-frame clonotypes and omits some of them. The V and J calls and clone size come from that table; D and trimming were worked out from the DNA. The table has 98,000 or so clones, 87% seen once. This sample was taken from a study of blood T cell repertoires in COVID-19. Study at large: Acute and convalescent COVID-19 specimens originated in the United States, Italy and Spain. PBMCs, B-cell-depleted T cells, or T cells provided the cDNA or gDNA that made up the material.

The CDR3 extends over 17 amino acids. Sample: peripheral blood. This clonotype was sampled from a man aged 50-60 years with acute or convalescent COVID-19. The rearrangement uses TRBV21-1 and TRBJ1-3; the D call in the table, TRBD1, was not verified against the DNA. TRBV21-1 is an annotated pseudogene. CDR3 sequence: CASSKGVQGESGNTIYF. DNA for the CDR3: TGTGCCAGCAGCAAAGGGGTGCAGGGTGAGTCGGGAAACACCATATATTTT.